The 19 T cell receptor beta chains listed next were all sequenced from one sample in a study of low-dose radiotherapy and immunotherapy resistance in tumors. Stated time point: after trial treatment. Treatment given: LDRT plus nivolumab, ipilimumab, low-dose cyclophosphamide and aspirin (RACIN trial). cDNA synthesis used a TRAV/TRBV-specific primer set for both chains. For amplifying TCRs, the PCR ran for around 20 cycles with Phusion, which was used together with a constant-region primer and the adapter on the V primers. A single record per CDR3 protein comes from TCRdb applying MiXCR to the reads. This sample has roughly 90,000 distinct CDR3 sequences, with more than 20% found just once. This sample comprised PBMCs, obtained after low-dose radiotherapy plus immunotherapy. The receptors shown here come from a female donor with ovarian cancer.

This clonotype has at least ten counts. The rearrangement joins TRBV20-1 to TRBJ2-7; a possible D gene is TRBD2 (5 bases). The CDR3 sequence is 13 residues long. CDR1 is DFQATT and CDR2 is SNEGSKA in the germline V gene (reference sequence). Trimming shortened V by 5 bases and J by 0 bases, and 11 bases separated the two germline ends. CDR3 in amino acids: CSALGESSYEQYF. The CDR3 region has the DNA TGCAGTGCTCTTGGGGAGAGCTCCTACGAGCAGTACTTC.

This clonotype has just a few counts. The chain employs TRBV20-1 and TRBJ2-7; either TRBD1 or TRBD2 may fit D (5 bases each). CDR3 length: 14 residues. The V gene's germline CDR1 is DFQATT and CDR2 SNEGSKA (reference sequence). V lost 2 bases and J 5 bases, leaving 16 bases between the germline ends. The CDR3 sequence is CSARLTGPGDEQYF. Here the CDR3 DNA reads TGCAGTGCTAGACTTACGGGACCGGGCGACGAGCAGTACTTC.

This clonotype was seen a handful of times. This rearrangement joins TRBV30 to TRBJ1-1, with TRBD1 matching 8 bases. The CDR3 runs to 13 residues. Germline lookup yields CDR1 GTSNPN and CDR2 SVGIG (reference sequence). V trimming: 3 bases; J trimming: 1 base; junction bases outside the gene matches: 1. The chain's CDR3 is CAWSGQGNTEAFF. The CDR3 DNA reads as TGTGCCTGGAGCGGACAGGGGAACACTGAAGCTTTCTTT.

In the case of this clonotype: This could be a read error, since a much larger clone is one nucleotide away. The chain links TRBV20-1 to TRBJ2-5; perhaps TRBD1 as D (6 bases). Deletions cut 0 bases from V and 0 bases from J, with 17 bases between. This CDR3 has 17 residues. Germline assignment: CDR1 DFQATT and CDR2 SNEGSKA (reference sequence). In DNA, the CDR3 is TGCAGTGCTAGAGATGGCTCTAGCTGGGGGCACCAAGAGACCCAGTACTTC. Protein: CSARDGSSWGHQETQYF.

In its sample, this clonotype was seen many times. The V and J genes are TRBV5-8 and TRBJ1-2, with D hard to call. Per germline, CDR1 SGHTS and CDR2 YDEGEE. CDR3 length equals 15 residues. V lost 2 bases, J lost 2 bases, and 13 bases lay in between. CDR3 in DNA: TGTGCCAGCAGCTTAGACCTTGACGCGAACTATGGCTACACCTTC. Translating gives CASSLDLDANYGYTF.

The rearrangement uses TRBV19 and TRBJ2-7; D is uncertain. CDR3 length equals 15 residues. Germline V lookup: CDR1 LNHDA, CDR2 SQIVND (reference sequence). The V gene lost 5 bases and the J gene lost 2 bases, with 16 bases spanning the gap. This CDR3 is CASSPSEYAAYEQYF. In nucleotides, the CDR3 is TGTGCCAGTAGTCCGAGTGAATACGCGGCCTACGAGCAGTACTTC.

This clonotype was recorded at least ten times. The chain uses TRBV2 and TRBJ2-1, with D unclear. The CDR3 spans 17 residues. Germline V gene lookup returns CDR1 SNHLY and CDR2 FYNNEI. Trimming removed 4 bases from V and 9 bases from J, with 25 bases in between. CDR3 region: CASSGRTGPGVKGEQFF. The CDR3 coding sequence is TGTGCCAGCAGTGGTAGAACGGGTCCTGGAGTTAAGGGTGAGCAGTTCTTC.

With respect to this clonotype: A read error is likely here: a far larger clone is one base away. The chain couples TRBV2 to TRBJ2-1; D gene uncertain. The CDR3 contains 17 residues. Between the trimmed V and J ends, which lost 6 bases and 10 bases, there was a span of 28 bases. Germline V lookup: CDR1 SNHLY, CDR2 FYNNEI. Written as DNA, the CDR3 is TGTGCCAGCAGAGAACAAATGGACGGCGCAGTCTCCTACGAGCAGTTCTTC. Translating it yields CASREQMDGAVSYEQFF.

This clonotype was seen ten or more times. This chain's CDR3 is CSVGNRAQGEAFF. DNA for the CDR3: TGCAGCGTTGGAAACCGGGCCCAGGGCGAAGCTTTCTTT. The chain is built from TRBV29-1 and TRBJ1-1; the D gene is possibly TRBD1 (5 bases). The ends were cut back, 4 bases at V and 8 bases at J, with 17 bases in the middle. Germline V CDR1 and CDR2: SQVTM, ANQGSEA. This CDR3 contains 13 residues.

This clonotype was recorded many times. The chain links TRBV5-1 to TRBJ2-3; 7 nucleotides line up with TRBD1. With 8 bases clipped from V and 0 bases from J, the junction kept 12 bases outside the gene matches. This CDR3 contains 16 residues. CDR1 is SGHRS and CDR2 is YFSETQ in the germline V gene. The CDR3 DNA is TGCGCCAGTGACAGAGGACAGGCCGCTAGCACAGATACGCAGTATTTT. Translation gives CASDRGQAASTDTQYF. The variable domain in full, completed from reference TRBV5-1 and TRBJ2-3, reads KAGVTQTPRYLIKTRGQQVTLSCSPISGHRSVSWYQQTPGQGLQFLFEYFSETQRNKGNFPGRFSGRQFSNSRSEMNVSTLELGDSALYLCASDRGQAASTDTQYFGPGTRLTVL.

In its sample, this clonotype was seen many times. The rearrangement uses TRBV2 and TRBJ1-4; possibly TRBD1 for D (5 bases). CDR3 length: 15 residues. The germline CDR1 and CDR2 sequences are SNHLY and FYNNEI. The V and J ends lost 0 bases and 7 bases respectively, with 12 bases between them. The CDR3 DNA reads TGTGCCAGCAGTGAAGCTGGGGGTGCCGGTGAAAAACTGTTTTTT. Protein: CASSEAGGAGEKLFF.

This clonotype appeared many times. The rearrangement joins TRBV5-5 to TRBJ2-2, with 8 bases that match TRBD2. This CDR3 is 15 amino acids long. CDR1 and CDR2 (germline): SGHKS, YYEKEE (reference sequence). The V segment lost 7 bases and the J segment 3 bases; nucleotides outside the gene matches: 8. CDR3 protein: CASSTGGRDTGELFF. CDR3 coding DNA: TGTGCCAGCTCAACGGGGGGGAGGGACACCGGGGAGCTGTTTTTT.

At least ten counts were recorded for this clonotype. The chain is built from TRBV11-3 and TRBJ2-2, with D possibly matching TRBD2 (5 bases). With 1 base removed from V and 6 bases from J, the gap between germline ends came to 12 bases. The CDR3 length is 15 residues. Germline-derived CDR1 and CDR2 are SGHNT and YENEEA. CDR3 sequence reads: CASSLGGADAGELFF. Here the CDR3 DNA reads TGTGCCAGCAGCTTAGGGGGAGCGGATGCCGGGGAGCTGTTTTTT.

The gene calls are TRBV20-1 and TRBJ2-6, with 8 positions matching TRBD1. This CDR3 region has 15 residues. V trimming: 6 bases; J trimming: 4 bases; junction bases outside the gene matches: 8. Germline V gives CDR1 DFQATT, CDR2 SNEGSKA (reference sequence). In nucleotides, the CDR3 is TGCAGTGCCGCGGGACAGGCGGGAGGGGCCAACGTCCTGACTTTC. Residues: CSAAGQAGGANVLTF.

This chain uses TRBV7-9 with TRBJ2-7; D is undetermined. Between the trimmed V and J ends, which lost 5 bases and 3 bases, there was a span of 8 bases. The germline gives CDR1 SEHNR, CDR2 FQNEAQ (reference sequence). This CDR3 has 12 residues. In nucleotides, the CDR3 is TGTGCCAGCAGCATAGTTTACTACGAGCAGTACTTC. Its protein is CASSIVYYEQYF.

Concerning this clonotype: A much bigger clone sits one base away, suggesting this may be a read error. The V call is TRBV7-2, the J call TRBJ2-5, with TRBD2 identical over 7 bases. CDR1 is SGHTA, CDR2 FQGNSA, per germline. The CDR3 extends over 14 amino acids. In nucleotides, the CDR3 is TGTGCCAGCAGCCGCGGACTAGGTCAAGAGACCGAGTACTTC. Protein product: CASSRGLGQETEYF.

This clonotype was found many times. This rearrangement joins TRBV4-1 to TRBJ2-3; TRBD1 might be the D (6 bases). The germline gives CDR1 MGHRA, CDR2 YSYEKL. V shed 1 base and J shed 2 bases, with 22 bases lying between them. The CDR3 length is 19 residues. The CDR3 loop is CASSQGSGKGLGATDTQYF. CDR3 nucleotide sequence: TGCGCCAGCAGCCAAGGTTCGGGGAAAGGGCTGGGGGCCACAGATACGCAGTATTTT.

At least ten counts were recorded for this clonotype. The chain links TRBV12-3 or TRBV12-4 to TRBJ2-3; D is possibly TRBD2 (7 bases). V was cut by 7 bases and J by 5 bases, with 13 bases left in between. CDR3 length: 13 residues. CDR3 sequence (DNA): TGTGCCAGCACCGGGGGGCGGAGAGATACGCAGTATTTT. Protein product: CASTGGRRDTQYF.

The CDR3 DNA reads as TGTGCCAGCAGGCCAACGCCGGTAGAGGAAAAACTGTTTTTT. Translation gives CASRPTPVEEKLFF. The genes are TRBV6-2 or TRBV6-3 and TRBJ1-4, with D uncertain. The CDR3 is made up of 14 amino acids. Trimming removed 6 bases at V and 8 bases at J, with 16 bases between. CDR1 and CDR2 (germline): MNHEY, SVGEGT.